The rows below give T cell receptor beta chains drawn from one sample of a study of shared clonotypes between healthy human individuals. The assay was immunoSEQ multiplex PCR, and TCRdb's table has in-frame clones only and misses some. This sample carries roughly 2.1 million clones, roughly 91% of them seen once, and the ten largest clones take over 1.5%. The sequencing sample was made of naive CD8+ T cells from PBMCs. These receptors came from a man aged 18 to 30 in good health. Some clones in this sample may be carry-over from other donors' samples. Both conserved end residues are part of each CDR3. A D gene is named only where the DNA matches it firmly. A clone size is listed for some rows: how often the clone was seen (once, few, many), or a class if it is expanded.

D gene: -
V gene: TRBV13
J gene: TRBJ2-5
clone size: -
CDR3 DNA: TGTGCCAGCAGCCCCGGACAGTCTCCGCTGGCAGAGACCCAGTACTTC
CDR3 protein: CASSPGQSPLAETQYF

D gene: -
V gene: TRBV11-2
J gene: TRBJ2-5
clone size: -
CDR3 DNA: TGTGCCAGCAGCTTAGGTGGCAGGGGGGAGTCAGAGACCCAGTACTTC
CDR3 protein: CASSLGGRGESETQYF

D gene: -
V gene: TRBV10-3
J gene: TRBJ1-1
clone size: -
CDR3 DNA: TGTGCCATCAGTGAGTCGATACCCACTGGAGCTTTCTTT
CDR3 protein: CAISESIPTGAFF

D gene: -
V gene: TRBV7-9
J gene: TRBJ2-7
clone size: -
CDR3 DNA: TGTGCCAGCAGCCCAGGACAGCTCCCCGGCTCGTTCGAGCAGTACTTC
CDR3 protein: CASSPGQLPGSFEQYF

D gene: TRBD1
V gene: TRBV13
J gene: TRBJ2-7
clone size: once
CDR3 DNA: TGTGCCAGCAGCTGGGGACAGGCCCCCTACGAGCAGTACTTC
CDR3 protein: CASSWGQAPYEQYF

D gene: TRBD1
V gene: TRBV28
J gene: TRBJ2-7
clone size: -
CDR3 DNA: TGTGCCAGCACTCTGACTCTTGACAGGGGATACGAGCAGTACTTC
CDR3 protein: CASTLTLDRGYEQYF

D gene: -
V gene: TRBV7-9
J gene: TRBJ1-2
clone size: -
CDR3 DNA: TGTGCCAGCAGCCTAACCGCCGGGACCGAGAACTATGGCTACACCTTC
CDR3 protein: CASSLTAGTENYGYTF

D gene: -
V gene: TRBV9
J gene: TRBJ2-7
clone size: -
CDR3 DNA: TGTGCCAGCAGCGTAGGAGCAGGGGCCGAGCAGTACTTC
CDR3 protein: CASSVGAGAEQYF

D gene: -
V gene: TRBV7-9
J gene: TRBJ2-7
clone size: -
CDR3 DNA: TGTGCCAGCAGAGACGGACACTCTTACGAGCAGTACTTC
CDR3 protein: CASRDGHSYEQYF

D gene: -
V gene: TRBV2
J gene: TRBJ2-3
clone size: -
CDR3 DNA: TGTGCCAGCAAGATCGGGACGGCCCATAGCACAGATACGCAGTATTTT
CDR3 protein: CASKIGTAHSTDTQYF

D gene: TRBD2
V gene: TRBV29-1
J gene: TRBJ2-1
clone size: -
CDR3 DNA: TGCAGCGTCGAGCGGGAGGCCGGGTATGAGCAGTTCTTC
CDR3 protein: CSVEREAGYEQFF

D gene: -
V gene: TRBV21-1
J gene: TRBJ2-3
clone size: -
CDR3 DNA: TGTGCCAGCAGCTCCCGGGCGAGACTAGCGGGCGAGGGGTACACAGATACGCAGTATTTT
CDR3 protein: CASSSRARLAGEGYTDTQYF

D gene: -
V gene: TRBV6-1
J gene: TRBJ2-7
clone size: -
CDR3 DNA: TGTGCCAGCAGTGGGCAGGAATCCTACGAGCAGTACTTC
CDR3 protein: CASSGQESYEQYF

D gene: TRBD1
V gene: TRBV28
J gene: TRBJ2-3
clone size: -
CDR3 DNA: TGTGCCAGCAGTAATTCGACAGGGGTAGTGACAGATACGCAGTATTTT
CDR3 protein: CASSNSTGVVTDTQYF

D gene: -
V gene: TRBV4-3
J gene: TRBJ1-2
clone size: -
CDR3 DNA: TGCGCCAGCAGCCAAGATGTGGGCAGCTACTATGGCTACACCTTC
CDR3 protein: CASSQDVGSYYGYTF

D gene: -
V gene: TRBV28
J gene: TRBJ1-2
clone size: -
CDR3 DNA: TGTGCCAGCAGTCCCGCAGTAGGGTACACCTTC
CDR3 protein: CASSPAVGYTF

D gene: -
V gene: TRBV5-1
J gene: TRBJ2-7
clone size: -
CDR3 DNA: TGCGCCAGCAGCTTGGGAGGACTACTCAGCGAGCAGTACTTC
CDR3 protein: CASSLGGLLSEQYF

D gene: TRBD1
V gene: TRBV27
J gene: TRBJ2-7
clone size: -
CDR3 DNA: TGTGCCAGCAGTTTATCTGGAGGGACAGGGGAGTACTTC
CDR3 protein: CASSLSGGTGEYF

D gene: -
V gene: TRBV27
J gene: TRBJ2-7
clone size: -
CDR3 DNA: TGTGCCAGCGGGACATTGTACCACGAGCAGTACTTC
CDR3 protein: CASGTLYHEQYF

D gene: -
V gene: TRBV29-1
J gene: TRBJ1-1
clone size: -
CDR3 DNA: TGCAGCGTTGACCCTTGGGCTGGGAACACTGAAGCTTTCTTT
CDR3 protein: CSVDPWAGNTEAFF

D gene: -
V gene: TRBV9
J gene: TRBJ1-2
clone size: -
CDR3 DNA: TGTGCCAGCAGCGTAGGGTCAGGTTATGGCTACACCTTC
CDR3 protein: CASSVGSGYGYTF